Each of the 26 T cell receptor beta chains below was sequenced from the same sample in a study of Ad26.COV2.S vaccination and SARS-CoV-2 variants. Indicated treatment: 19 received Ad26.COV2.S at low or high dose, single or two shots; roughly five received placebo; per-sample allocation not given. Material that was analyzed had been drawn on day 63 after the first vaccine or placebo injection. TCRdb keeps only in-frame clones here, not all; method: immunoSEQ multiplex PCR. The data show some 350,000 clones, about 88% seen once. Sequenced here: peripheral blood, sampled in a trial of Ad26.COV2.S vaccine versus placebo. These receptors were collected from a person between 18 and 65 years old who received the Ad26.COV2.S COVID-19 vaccine or a placebo.

V gene TRBV6-2 or TRBV6-3 combines with J gene TRBJ1-2, with a weak D call TRBD1 (5 bases). The CDR3 is 13 residues long. V was cut by 5 bases and J by 7 bases, with 14 bases left in between. CDR1 and CDR2 (germline): MNHEY, SVGEGT. The CDR3 is CASSDQGRFGYTF. CDR3 in DNA: TGTGCCAGCAGTGACCAGGGAAGGTTTGGCTACACCTTC.

The genes are TRBV30 and TRBJ2-3, with TRBD2 matching over 10 bases. Germline V gene lookup returns CDR1 GTSNPN and CDR2 SVGIG (reference sequence). The trim removed 1 base at V and 2 bases at J, leaving 3 bases unmatched. The CDR3 covers 15 residues. The CDR3 nucleotides are TGTGCCTGGAGTGGGACTAGCGGTTACACAGATACGCAGTATTTT. It translates to CAWSGTSGYTDTQYF.

The chain carries TRBV6-6 and TRBJ1-1; the D is unclear. Germline-derived CDR1 and CDR2 are MNHNY and SVGAGI (reference sequence). The CDR3 covers 14 residues. V lost 5 bases and J 5 bases, leaving 15 bases between the germline ends. The CDR3 DNA sequence: TGTGCCAGCAGTCCCGGGCGGGGAGATACTGAAGCTTTCTTT. Translated, it gives CASSPGRGDTEAFF.

V usage is TRBV15 and J usage is TRBJ2-2; D is possibly TRBD2 (5 bases). The CDR3 runs to 17 residues. Germline assignment: CDR1 LNHNV and CDR2 YYDKDF (reference sequence). Trimming removed 5 bases from V and 6 bases from J, with 22 bases in between. For the CDR3, the DNA is TGTGCCACCAGCGCGCGAATACTAACTAGTCTCCCCGGGGAGCTGTTTTTT. It is translated as CATSARILTSLPGELFF. Based on the CDR3 plus reference TRBV15 and TRBJ2-2, the full variable domain is DAMVIQNPRYQVTQFGKPVTLSCSQTLNHNVMYWYQQKSSQAPKLLFHYYDKDFNNEADTPDNFQSRRPNTSFCFLDIRSPGLGDTAMYLCATSARILTSLPGELFFGEGSRLTVL.

This chain links TRBV28 with TRBJ2-7; TRBD1 agrees at 7 bases. CDR1 is MDHEN, CDR2 SYDVKM, per germline. Trimming took 3 bases from V and 1 from J; bases not matched to a gene: 6. The CDR3 runs to 15 residues. This CDR3 is CASSFPQGLSYEQYF. In DNA, the CDR3 is TGTGCCAGCAGTTTCCCACAGGGGCTATCCTACGAGCAGTACTTC.

The chain employs TRBV5-1 and TRBJ2-7; 8 bases are shared with TRBD2. Germline CDR1 is SGHRS and CDR2 is YFSETQ. CDR3 size: 16 residues. V shed 0 bases and J 5 bases; nucleotides not matched to a gene: 10. Here the CDR3 reads CASSLASAGGIHEQYF. In nucleotides, the CDR3 is TGCGCCAGCAGCTTGGCCTCGGCGGGAGGAATCCACGAGCAGTACTTC.

This sequence joins TRBV18 and TRBJ2-7; no reliable D call. The germline gives CDR1 KGHSH, CDR2 LQKENI. The V and J ends lost 3 bases and 3 bases respectively, with 9 bases between them. The CDR3 consists of 13 residues. CDR3 coding DNA: TGTGCCAGCTCACCGACGTCTTTCTACGAGCAGTACTTC. This sequence encodes CASSPTSFYEQYF.

The V call is TRBV18, the J call TRBJ1-4, with 9 positions matching TRBD1. V lost 6 bases to trimming and J lost 8 bases; unmatched junction nucleotides: 19. The germline gives CDR1 KGHSH, CDR2 LQKENI. This CDR3 comprises 18 residues. The CDR3: CASSYRGLRGPNPEKLFF. The DNA for the CDR3 is TGTGCCAGCTCCTACAGGGGGCTTAGAGGTCCGAACCCCGAAAAACTGTTTTTT.

CDR3 coding DNA: TGTGCCAGCAGTTGGACAGGGGGCACTGAAGCTTTCTTT. This codes for CASSWTGGTEAFF. The chain recombines TRBV6-5 with TRBJ1-1; 10 bases are shared with TRBD1. The V gene's germline CDR1 is MNHEY and CDR2 SVGAGI. This CDR3 spans 13 amino acids. J gave up 4 bases and V 4 bases, and 0 bases lay outside the gene matches.

The rearrangement links TRBV7-6 to TRBJ2-7; a possible D gene is TRBD2 (6 bases). The germline V gene encodes CDR1 SGHVS and CDR2 FNYEAQ. This CDR3 spans 15 amino acids. The V end was cut by 1 base, the J end by 2 bases, with 12 bases between. The CDR3 protein is CASSLEGSGPYEQYF. For the CDR3, the DNA is TGTGCCAGCAGCTTAGAGGGTAGCGGTCCCTACGAGCAGTACTTC.

The V call is TRBV9, the J call TRBJ2-7; D possibly corresponds to TRBD1 (6 bases). Between the trimmed V and J ends, which lost 3 bases and 3 bases, there was a span of 22 bases. CDR1 SGDLS and CDR2 YYNGEE come from the germline V gene. CDR3 length: 17 residues. The CDR3 nucleotides read TGTGCCAGCAGCGCACATGCCCTCCGGGACAACCACTACGAGCAGTACTTC. This codes for CASSAHALRDNHYEQYF.

V usage is TRBV5-4 and J usage is TRBJ2-7; 8 bases map to TRBD1. The CDR3 spans 15 residues. The V and J ends lost 5 bases and 1 base, in that order; junction bases with no gene match: 8. Looked up from germline, CDR1 is SGHNT and CDR2 is YYREEE (reference sequence). This CDR3 reads CASSSQGALSYEQYF. CDR3 in DNA: TGTGCCAGCAGTTCCCAGGGGGCGTTGTCCTACGAGCAGTACTTC.

The V and J genes are TRBV11-2 and TRBJ2-7, with D perhaps assigned TRBD1 or TRBD2 (5 bases each). CDR1 is SGHAT, CDR2 FQNNGV, per germline. Trimming removed 0 bases from V and 3 bases from J, with 9 bases in between. The CDR3 covers 14 residues. The CDR3 DNA follows: TGTGCCAGCAGCTTAGAGGGACCTCTCTACGAGCAGTACTTC. This translates into CASSLEGPLYEQYF.

The chain carries TRBV7-9 and TRBJ1-2, with D tentatively TRBD1 (5 bases). Per the germline V gene, CDR1 is SEHNR and CDR2 is FQNEAQ (reference sequence). The V gene lost 4 bases and the J gene lost 6 bases, with 12 bases spanning the gap. This CDR3 has 13 amino acids. This chain's CDR3 is CASSSRREDGYTF. The CDR3 coding sequence is TGTGCCAGCAGCTCCCGCAGGGAGGATGGCTACACCTTC.

This sequence joins TRBV6-5 and TRBJ2-7; D possibly matches TRBD1 or TRBD2 (5 bases each). The CDR3 sequence is 15 residues long. Germline loops: CDR1 MNHEY, CDR2 SVGAGI. Trimming took off 5 bases at V and 3 bases at J, with 17 bases between the two ends. CDR3 DNA sequence: TGTGCCAGCAGTACCCCCCGGGACGGAGACTACGAGCAGTACTTC. Translation gives CASSTPRDGDYEQYF.

This rearrangement joins TRBV6-5 to TRBJ2-3, with 8 nucleotides matching TRBD1. The CDR3 runs to 13 residues. With 6 bases clipped from V and 3 bases from J, the junction kept 2 bases outside the gene matches. Germline V gene data show CDR1 as MNHEY and CDR2 as SVGAGI. CDR3 coding DNA: TGTGCCAGCAGGGACAGGGTTACAGATACGCAGTATTTT. It specifies CASRDRVTDTQYF.

The chain uses TRBV19 and TRBJ2-7; TRBD1 agrees at 7 bases. This CDR3 is 15 amino acids long. J lost 3 bases, V lost 6 bases, and 11 bases had no gene match. Germline CDR1 and CDR2: LNHDA and SQIVND (reference sequence). The CDR3 region has the DNA TGTGCCAGTAGCGAAGCCCCGGGACAGTTCTACGAGCAGTACTTC. It specifies CASSEAPGQFYEQYF.

V is TRBV7-2 and J is TRBJ2-7; 8 bases align to TRBD1. The CDR3 consists of 16 residues. Germline trimming cut 1 base from V and 7 bases from J; bases unmatched to any gene: 12. In germline, CDR1 is SGHTA, CDR2 FQGNSA. CDR3 region: CASSLEISRTGIEQYF. The CDR3 DNA sequence: TGTGCCAGCAGCTTAGAAATTTCTAGGACAGGGATTGAGCAGTACTTC.

The chain couples TRBV29-1 to TRBJ2-7; D ambiguous. The length of the CDR3 is 11 residues. Trimming took off 5 bases at V and 1 base at J, with 6 bases between the two ends. CDR1 is SQVTM, CDR2 ANQGSEA, per germline. The chain's CDR3 is CSVSTSYEQYF. DNA of the CDR3: TGCAGCGTTAGCACATCCTACGAGCAGTACTTC.

V and J are TRBV30 and TRBJ2-5; unclear D gene. CDR1 is GTSNPN, CDR2 SVGIG, per germline (reference sequence). V was clipped by 3 bases and J by 0 bases, with 14 bases between them. CDR3 length: 15 residues. The CDR3 spells CAWRAIRKNQETQYF. CDR3 in DNA: TGTGCCTGGAGGGCTATTAGAAAAAACCAAGAGACCCAGTACTTC.

The genes are TRBV6-5 and TRBJ1-2; 7 nucleotides match TRBD1. With V trimmed by 1 base and J by 4 bases, 6 bases remained unmatched. This CDR3 has 15 residues. From germline, CDR1 is MNHEY and CDR2 SVGAGI. In DNA, the CDR3 is TGTGCCAGCAGTTACTTTCGCCGGGACAGCTATGGCTACACCTTC. Protein: CASSYFRRDSYGYTF.

This chain links TRBV6-5 with TRBJ2-5; no definite D call. Germline V CDR1 and CDR2: MNHEY, SVGAGI. V was shortened by 6 bases and J by 7 bases, with 12 bases between the two germline ends. The CDR3 is made up of 12 amino acids. The CDR3 protein is CASRDPVRTQYF. The CDR3 DNA reads TGTGCCAGCAGGGACCCTGTGAGGACCCAGTACTTC.

The chain combines TRBV25-1 with TRBJ1-3, with D possibly matching TRBD1 (5 bases). Germline V gene lookup returns CDR1 MGHDK and CDR2 SYGVNS. The V end was cut by 5 bases, the J end by 8 bases, with 13 bases between. The CDR3 covers 13 residues. In DNA form, the CDR3 reads TGTGCCAGCAGTAGGGGTGGTGCAGACACCATATATTTT. It translates to CASSRGGADTIYF.

V gene TRBV5-5 combines with J gene TRBJ2-3, with D unresolved. This CDR3 is 15 amino acids long. The germline V and J ends were trimmed by 4 bases and 5 bases, with 17 bases remaining between them. Germline assignment: CDR1 SGHKS and CDR2 YYEKEE (reference sequence). The DNA for the CDR3 is TGTGCCAGCAGCCGGGCCCTAAACTCCGGAGATACGCAGTATTTT. Its translation is CASSRALNSGDTQYF.

This chain connects TRBV29-1 to TRBJ1-1; TRBD1 matches 8 bases. The junction had 6 bases not matched to a gene; V was cut back by 6 bases and J by 3 bases. There are 13 residues in the CDR3. Germline assignment: CDR1 SQVTM and CDR2 ANQGSEA. The CDR3 DNA follows: TGCAGCGTACGAGACAGGGGCCACACTGAAGCTTTCTTT. Residues: CSVRDRGHTEAFF.

The chain employs TRBV3-1 (or the pseudogene TRBV3-2) and TRBJ2-1; TRBD2 aligns across 7 bases. The CDR3 has 18 residues. Germline CDR1 is LGHDT and CDR2 is YNNKEL (reference sequence). The V segment lost 0 bases and the J segment 3 bases; nucleotides outside the gene matches: 11. The CDR3 DNA follows: TGTGCCAGCAGCCAAGATTTGAGCGGGACCCGTCTCTACAATGAGCAGTTCTTC. Amino acid sequence: CASSQDLSGTRLYNEQFF.